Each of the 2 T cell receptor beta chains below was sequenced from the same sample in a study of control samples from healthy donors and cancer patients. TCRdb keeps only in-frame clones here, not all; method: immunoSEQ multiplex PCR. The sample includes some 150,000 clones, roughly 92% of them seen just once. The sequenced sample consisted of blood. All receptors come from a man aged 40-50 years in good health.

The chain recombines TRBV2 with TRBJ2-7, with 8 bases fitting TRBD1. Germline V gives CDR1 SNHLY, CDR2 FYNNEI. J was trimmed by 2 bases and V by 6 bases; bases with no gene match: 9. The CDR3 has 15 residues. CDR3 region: CASRVGQATAYEQYF. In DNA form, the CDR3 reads TGTGCCAGCAGGGTGGGACAGGCAACCGCCTACGAGCAGTACTTC.

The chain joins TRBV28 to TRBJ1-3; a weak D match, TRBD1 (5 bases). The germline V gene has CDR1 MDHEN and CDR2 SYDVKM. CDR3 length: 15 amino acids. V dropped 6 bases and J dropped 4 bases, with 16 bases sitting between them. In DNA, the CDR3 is TGTGCCAGCAGCAGGACACAATCGGGGGGAAACACCATATATTTT. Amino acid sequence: CASSRTQSGGNTIYF.